This TCR beta chain was captured in a study of neurological immune-mediated disorders. The time point: longitudinal time-point 2. Synthesis of cDNA was performed by 5'RACE using 10-nucleotide random UMIs. TCRdb analysed the 5' RACE reads with MiXCR anew, one entry per CDR3 protein. This sample has 70,000 to 90,000 distinct CDR3 sequences, with 5.8% found just once. Overall study results and limits: Among 34 multiple sclerosis patients, 18 had repertoires that phylogenetic grouping placed in one related-CDR3 cluster, a possible signature. The expanded clones of different subjects shared no CDR3 amino acid sequences (suggesting private repertoires in all groups). The authors found no clinical or MRI feature associated with the multiple sclerosis repertoire cluster.

Germline V gene data show CDR1 as SGDLS and CDR2 as YYNGEE. V shed 0 bases and J shed 6 bases, with 10 bases lying between them. The CDR3 sequence is 13 residues long. This clonotype was observed at least ten times. Its cognate antigen is unknown. The rearrangement joins TRBV9 to TRBJ2-7, with a tentative D call TRBD1 (5 bases). This sequence originates from a woman in her fifties or sixties with multiple sclerosis. Sequences were obtained from PBMCs. For the CDR3, the DNA is TGTGCCAGCAGCGTAGAACAGGTCTCCGAGCAGTACTTC. Residues: CASSVEQVSEQYF.